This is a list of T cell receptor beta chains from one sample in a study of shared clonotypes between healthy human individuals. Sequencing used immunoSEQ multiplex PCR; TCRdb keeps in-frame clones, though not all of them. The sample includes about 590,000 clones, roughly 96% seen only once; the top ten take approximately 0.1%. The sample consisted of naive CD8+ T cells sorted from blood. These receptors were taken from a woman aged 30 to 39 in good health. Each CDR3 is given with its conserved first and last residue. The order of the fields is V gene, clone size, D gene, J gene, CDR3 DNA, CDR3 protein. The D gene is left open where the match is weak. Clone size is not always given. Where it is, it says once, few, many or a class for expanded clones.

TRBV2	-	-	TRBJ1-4	TGTGCCACCTTTGACACCATATCTTTCCCGAATGAAAAACTGTTTTTT	CATFDTISFPNEKLFF
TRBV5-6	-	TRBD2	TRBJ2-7	TGTGCCAGCAGCGGACAAACTAGCGTCGAGCAGTACTTC	CASSGQTSVEQYF
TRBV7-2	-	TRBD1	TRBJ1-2	TGTGCCAGCAGCCGTCCCTCGGGACAGTATGGCTACACCTTC	CASSRPSGQYGYTF
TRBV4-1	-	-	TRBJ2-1	TGCGCCAGCAGCCTGGACTTAGGACCGCGAGATGAGCAGTTCTTC	CASSLDLGPRDEQFF
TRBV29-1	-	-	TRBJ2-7	TGCAGTGTTGAAGAGAAAAAGCGGGGCATAGGGGGCGAGCAGTACTTC	CSVEEKKRGIGGEQYF
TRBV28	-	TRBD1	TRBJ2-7	TGTGCCAGCAGTCCTTTTCGACAGGGGGAGTCTAACAGCGAGCAGTACTTC	CASSPFRQGESNSEQYF
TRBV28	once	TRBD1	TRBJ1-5	TGTGCCAGCAGGTTACAGGGGGGAAGAAATCAGCCCCAGCATTTT	CASRLQGGRNQPQHF
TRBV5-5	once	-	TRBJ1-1	TGTGCCAGCAGCTGGAGGGGGAGGACTGAAGCTTTCTTT	CASSWRGRTEAFF
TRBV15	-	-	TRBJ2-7	TGTGCCACCAGCAGAGACAGGGGAGGTTCCTACGAGCAGTACTTC	CATSRDRGGSYEQYF
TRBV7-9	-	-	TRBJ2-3	TGTGCCAGCAGCTTCATAGAGCGTGACACAGATACGCAGTATTTT	CASSFIERDTDTQYF
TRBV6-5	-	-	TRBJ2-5	TGTGCCAGCAGTTATGGTCCTGGACGGGATGAGACCCAGTACTTC	CASSYGPGRDETQYF
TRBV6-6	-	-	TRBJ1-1	TGTGCCAGCAGGCAGACAGTCATGAACACTGAAGCTTTCTTT	CASRQTVMNTEAFF
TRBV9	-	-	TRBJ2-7	TGTGCCAGCAGCGTAGACTCCGGATCAACCTACGAGCAGTACTTC	CASSVDSGSTYEQYF
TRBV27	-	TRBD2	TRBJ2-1	TGTGCCAGCAGTCCCGGGACTAGCGGAGGGCATGAGCAGTTCTTC	CASSPGTSGGHEQFF
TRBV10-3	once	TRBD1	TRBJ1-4	TGTGCCATCAGTGCCGGGACAGAACTGTTTTTT	CAISAGTELFF
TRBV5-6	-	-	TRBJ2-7	TGTGCCAGCAGCCCCTGGAGTAGCGGTTACGACAGCTCCTACGAGCAGTACTTC	CASSPWSSGYDSSYEQYF
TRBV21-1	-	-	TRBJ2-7	TGTGCCAGCAGCAACCGTACAGTCCTCTCCTACGAGCAGTACTTC	CASSNRTVLSYEQYF
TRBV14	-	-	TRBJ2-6	TGTGCCAGCAGCCCCCGTTCGGCCGGGGCCAACGTCCTGACTTTC	CASSPRSAGANVLTF
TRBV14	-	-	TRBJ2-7	TGTGCCAGCAGCCAAGGGGGACTTCTGAGCTCCTACGAGCAGTACTTC	CASSQGGLLSSYEQYF
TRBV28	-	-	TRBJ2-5	TGTGCCAGCAGTCTTTCCAGAGAGACCCAGTACTTC	CASSLSRETQYF
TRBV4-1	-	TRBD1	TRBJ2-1	TGCGCCAGCAGCCCAAGTCCCGGGACAGGGATCCGCAATGAGCAGTTCTTC	CASSPSPGTGIRNEQFF
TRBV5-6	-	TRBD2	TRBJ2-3	TGTGCCAGCAGCTTAACCGGGACTAGCAGGGCTAGCACAGATACGCAGTATTTT	CASSLTGTSRASTDTQYF
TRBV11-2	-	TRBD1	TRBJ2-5	TGTGCCAGCAGCCATTCTATGACAGGGACGGGGGAGACCCAGTACTTC	CASSHSMTGTGETQYF
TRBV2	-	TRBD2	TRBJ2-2	TGTGCCAGCAGTGACTCTAGCGGGAACACCGGGGAGCTGTTTTTT	CASSDSSGNTGELFF
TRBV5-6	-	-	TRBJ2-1	TGTGCCAGCAGCTTCAATTTGGGTTCCTACAATGAGCAGTTCTTC	CASSFNLGSYNEQFF
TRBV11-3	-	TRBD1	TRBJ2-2	TGTGCCAGCAGCACCGACGTCCCAGGGGGCGACGGGGAGCTGTTTTTT	CASSTDVPGGDGELFF
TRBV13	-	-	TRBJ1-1	TGTGCCAGCAGCTTACTAGGGGTCACTGAAGCTTTCTTT	CASSLLGVTEAFF
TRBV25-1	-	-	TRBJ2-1	TGTGCCAGCAGTGAATATGGACTGGCTTCCTACAATGAGCAGTTCTTC	CASSEYGLASYNEQFF
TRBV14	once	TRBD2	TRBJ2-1	TGTGCCAGCAGCAGGACTAGCGTAAAGAGCTCCTACAATGAGCAGTTCTTC	CASSRTSVKSSYNEQFF
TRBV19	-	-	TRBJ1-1	TGTGCCAGTAGTATAATGGCAGGGGAAGACACTGAAGCTTTCTTT	CASSIMAGEDTEAFF
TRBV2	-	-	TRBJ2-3	TGTGCCAGCAGTACCACCTTCGACAAAGACGGCACAGATACGCAGTATTTT	CASSTTFDKDGTDTQYF